A selection of T cell receptor beta chains follows, all from one sample in a study of blood T cell repertoires in COVID-19. The data were produced by immunoSEQ multiplex PCR, yet TCRdb's version contains in-frame clones alone and is incomplete. The sample contains some 190,000 clones, about four fifths of which appear only once. Sequencing was performed on peripheral blood. These receptors were obtained from a woman aged 60 to 75 with COVID-19, enrolled during active disease. The CDR3 runs from the conserved cysteine through the conserved F or W. A D gene is named only where the DNA matches it firmly. Clone size, where shown, is once, few, many, or a class for clones that have expanded.

V	size	D	J	CDR3	DNA
TRBV7-2	-	TRBD1	TRBJ1-1	CASSSKRTGFEAFF	TGTGCCAGCAGCTCTAAGCGGACAGGATTTGAAGCTTTCTTT
TRBV6-1	-	-	TRBJ1-3	CASSGETGYSGNTIYF	TGTGCCAGCAGTGGAGAGACAGGCTACTCTGGAAACACCATATATTTT
TRBV6-5	-	TRBD1	TRBJ1-3	CASSRGTGSLNTIYF	TGTGCCAGCAGTAGAGGGACAGGCAGCCTAAACACCATATATTTT
TRBV18	few	-	TRBJ1-2	CASSPPSGGTNYGYTF	TGTGCCAGCTCACCACCTTCGGGGGGTACTAACTATGGCTACACCTTC
TRBV6-1	-	TRBD1	TRBJ2-5	CASSEPGTGVLRETQYF	TGTGCCAGCAGTGAACCTGGGACAGGGGTCTTGCGCGAGACCCAGTACTTC
TRBV5-1	-	TRBD2	TRBJ2-1	CASSSGLAVGDEQFF	TGCGCCAGCAGTTCAGGACTAGCGGTAGGGGATGAGCAGTTCTTC
TRBV6-5	-	TRBD1	TRBJ1-2	CASRVQGLVSYTF	TGTGCCAGCAGGGTACAGGGGTTGGTTAGCTACACCTTC
TRBV6-1	-	TRBD2	TRBJ2-2	CASSDRTSGELFF	TGTGCCAGCAGTGACAGGACTAGCGGGGAGCTGTTTTTT
TRBV7-2	-	TRBD1	TRBJ1-2	CASSLGTGFGYTF	TGTGCCAGCAGCTTGGGGACAGGGTTCGGCTACACCTTC
TRBV19	many	TRBD2	TRBJ2-2	CASKLSGGATGELFF	TGTGCCAGTAAACTTAGCGGGGGGGCCACCGGGGAGCTGTTTTTT
TRBV20-1	-	-	TRBJ1-3	CSASRGLAQGTIYF	TGCAGTGCTAGTAGGGGCCTCGCTCAGGGCACCATATATTTT
TRBV28	-	-	TRBJ1-4	CATEGRVGEKLFF	TGTGCCACCGAAGGCAGGGTAGGAGAAAAACTGTTTTTT
TRBV29-1	few	-	TRBJ2-6	CSVEDNSGANVLTF	TGCAGCGTCGAGGACAACTCTGGGGCCAACGTCCTGACTTTC
TRBV4-3	-	TRBD1	TRBJ1-6	CASSGPGQGAFGSPLHF	TGCGCCAGCAGCGGCCCGGGACAGGGGGCTTTTGGTTCACCCCTCCACTTT
TRBV20-1	-	-	TRBJ2-3	CSATEGPAQYF	TGCAGTGCTACGGAGGGCCCTGCGCAGTATTTT
TRBV6-2/TRBV6-3	few	-	TRBJ1-5	CASSTGNGIQPQHF	TGTGCCAGCAGTACAGGGAATGGAATTCAGCCCCAGCATTTT
TRBV18	-	-	TRBJ1-2	CASSPPGGNYGYTF	TGTGCCAGCTCACCACCGGGGGGGAACTATGGCTACACCTTC
TRBV6-2/TRBV6-3	-	TRBD2	TRBJ2-1	CASSYERETYNEQFF	TGTGCCAGCAGTTACGAGCGGGAGACCTACAATGAGCAGTTCTTC
TRBV29-1	-	-	TRBJ2-7	CSVSEGRYEQYF	TGCAGCGTTTCGGAGGGGAGATACGAGCAGTACTTC
TRBV7-6	few	-	TRBJ2-2	CASSLGQPNTGELFF	TGTGCCAGCAGCCTAGGACAGCCTAACACCGGGGAGCTGTTTTTT
TRBV11-3	few	-	TRBJ2-1	CASSLDTVRQGEQFF	TGTGCCAGCAGCTTAGATACGGTGCGTCAGGGTGAGCAGTTCTTC
TRBV9	-	TRBD1	TRBJ1-1	CASSFYDRDTEAFF	TGTGCCAGCAGCTTCTATGACAGGGACACTGAAGCTTTCTTT
TRBV27	-	-	TRBJ2-2	CASSLYPSAGELFF	TGTGCCAGCAGTTTATACCCTAGCGCCGGGGAGCTGTTTTTT
TRBV19	-	TRBD2	TRBJ2-5	CASSIYPSGSAETQYF	TGTGCCAGTAGTATTTATCCTAGCGGGAGCGCAGAGACCCAGTACTTC
TRBV28	-	TRBD2	TRBJ2-5	CASSGTSGSPQETQYF	TGTGCCAGCAGCGGGACTAGCGGTAGCCCGCAAGAGACCCAGTACTTC
TRBV7-2	-	TRBD2	TRBJ2-1	CASSSFLAGGGAEQFF	TGTGCCAGCAGCTCCTTTCTAGCGGGGGGAGGGGCTGAGCAGTTCTTC
TRBV7-2	-	-	TRBJ1-1	CASSSASGLEAFF	TGTGCCAGCAGCTCCGCGTCAGGGCTTGAAGCTTTCTTT
TRBV10-3	-	-	TRBJ2-6	CAISGAYSGANVLTF	TGTGCCATCAGTGGGGCCTACTCTGGGGCCAACGTCCTGACTTTC
TRBV9	-	-	TRBJ2-2	CASSAGRTVGTGELFF	TGTGCCAGCAGCGCAGGTAGGACTGTCGGGACCGGGGAGCTGTTTTTT
TRBV2	-	TRBD2	TRBJ2-2	CASRAGGEAGELFF	TGTGCCAGCAGGGCCGGGGGGGAGGCCGGGGAGCTGTTTTTT
TRBV9	-	TRBD1	TRBJ1-3	CASSGNRGLNTIYF	TGTGCCAGCAGCGGAAACAGGGGGCTTAACACCATATATTTT
TRBV7-2	few	-	TRBJ2-7	CASSLGGDDSEQYF	TGTGCCAGCAGCTTAGGGGGGGACGATAGCGAGCAGTACTTC
TRBV7-9	once	-	TRBJ1-2	CASSLAPGAGEGYTF	TGTGCCAGCAGCTTAGCCCCTGGGGCAGGGGAAGGCTACACCTTC
TRBV5-1	-	TRBD2	TRBJ2-2	CASSLSPTALAGKTGELFF	TGCGCCAGCAGCTTATCGCCGACAGCACTAGCGGGGAAAACCGGGGAGCTGTTTTTT
TRBV7-9	few	-	TRBJ1-2	CASSRGNNYGYTF	TGTGCCAGCAGCAGAGGGAATAACTATGGCTACACCTTC
TRBV21-1	-	-	TRBJ2-1	CASSKGLAGDSYNEQFF	TGTGCCAGCAGCAAGGGACTAGCGGGGGACTCCTACAATGAGCAGTTCTTC
TRBV29-1	-	TRBD1	TRBJ1-4	CSVEDRGNEKLFF	TGCAGCGTTGAAGACAGGGGGAATGAAAAACTGTTTTTT
TRBV5-6	-	-	TRBJ1-1	CASSLTGRVVAFF	TGTGCCAGCAGCTTGACAGGCAGGGTTGTTGCTTTCTTT
TRBV6-5	-	-	TRBJ1-1	CASRTPGGEAFF	TGTGCCAGCAGGACCCCGGGAGGTGAAGCTTTCTTT
TRBV5-1	-	-	TRBJ2-7	CASSFGSGTSYEQYF	TGCGCCAGCAGCTTCGGCTCCGGGACTTCCTACGAGCAGTACTTC
TRBV6-4	-	TRBD2	TRBJ2-1	CASSYETSGSFNEQFF	TGTGCCAGCAGTTATGAGACTAGCGGGAGCTTCAATGAGCAGTTCTTC
TRBV6-2/TRBV6-3	-	-	TRBJ2-5	CASSAGPLGATQYF	TGTGCCAGCAGTGCGGGCCCCCTAGGAGCGACCCAGTACTTC
TRBV18	once	-	TRBJ2-6	CASSPRGISSGANVLTF	TGTGCCAGCTCACCGAGGGGGATAAGCTCTGGGGCCAACGTCCTGACTTTC
TRBV28	-	-	TRBJ1-1	CASTPGSGTEAFF	TGTGCCAGCACCCCTGGTAGCGGCACTGAAGCTTTCTTT
TRBV9	-	TRBD1	TRBJ2-7	CASSTGAESYEQYF	TGTGCCAGCAGCACAGGGGCCGAATCCTACGAGCAGTACTTC